These 25 T cell receptor beta chains were all obtained from the same sample, sequenced in a study of blood T cell repertoires in COVID-19. Method: immunoSEQ multiplex PCR; TCRdb's copy keeps in-frame clones and lacks some. The data show under 150,000 clones, 84% seen once. Sequenced material: PBMCs or T cells enriched from blood (not recorded which). The receptor source for this set is a man aged 45-60 years in a cohort exposed to, infected with or recovered from COVID-19 (not recorded which).

The J gene is TRBJ1-1, the V gene TRBV4-3, with TRBD1 matching 7 bases. This CDR3 is 16 amino acids long. After removal of 0 bases from V and 2 bases from J, the junction contained 6 bases not matched to a gene. Per germline, CDR1 LGHNA and CDR2 YSLEER. CDR3 sequence: CASSQDPRGANTEAFF. The DNA of the CDR3 is TGCGCCAGCAGCCAAGATCCCAGGGGGGCAAACACTGAAGCTTTCTTT.

The CDR3 region is CASSLEGGKKDNEQFF. The CDR3 nucleotides are TGTGCCAGCAGCTTAGAAGGGGGCAAGAAGGACAATGAGCAGTTCTTC. The chain is built from TRBV11-2 and TRBJ2-1; 7 nucleotides match TRBD1. J gave up 5 bases and V 0 bases, and 7 bases lay outside the gene matches. The CDR3 loop spans 16 amino acids. Germline lookup yields CDR1 SGHAT and CDR2 FQNNGV.

The chain employs TRBV15 and TRBJ1-2; D is ambiguous. V shed 3 bases and J shed 1 base, with 6 bases lying between them. CDR3 length equals 13 residues. Germline V gene data show CDR1 as LNHNV and CDR2 as YYDKDF (reference sequence). The CDR3 nucleotides read TGTGCCACCAGCAGTTCCCTTAACTATGGCTACACCTTC. Translation gives CATSSSLNYGYTF.

The V and J genes are TRBV6-6 and TRBJ2-2, with 10 nucleotides matching TRBD1. The V gene's germline CDR1 is MNHNY and CDR2 SVGAGI (reference sequence). V shed 6 bases and J 0 bases; nucleotides not matched to a gene: 1. This CDR3 is 15 amino acids long. CDR3 in DNA: TGTGCCAGCAGGGGGACAGGGGCGAACACCGGGGAGCTGTTTTTT. It yields the protein CASRGTGANTGELFF.

V gene TRBV11-3 combines with J gene TRBJ2-2; 7 bases match TRBD1. This CDR3 spans 15 amino acids. CDR1 and CDR2 (germline): SGHNT, YENEEA. V was pared by 5 bases and J by 6 bases, with 9 bases of the junction left unmatched. Written as DNA, the CDR3 is TGTGCCAGCAGCCTTTCAGGGGGTTCATCCGGGGAGCTGTTTTTT. It yields the protein CASSLSGGSSGELFF.

V and J are TRBV18 and TRBJ2-5; 9 bases line up with TRBD1. This CDR3 has 15 amino acids. From germline, CDR1 is KGHSH and CDR2 LQKENI. V lost 3 bases to trimming and J lost 3 bases; unmatched junction nucleotides: 5. DNA for the CDR3: TGTGCCAGCTCACCTCGGGACAGGGTAAAAGAGACCCAGTACTTC. Encoded protein: CASSPRDRVKETQYF.

The gene calls are TRBV9 and TRBJ2-2, with 8 bases fitting TRBD2. This CDR3 is 14 amino acids long. The V gene end was trimmed by 4 bases and the J gene end by 6 bases; junction bases not matched to a gene: 5. Germline CDR1 reads SGDLS; CDR2 reads YYNGEE. CDR3: CASSLTGGAGELFF. CDR3 nucleotides: TGTGCCAGCAGCCTAACCGGGGGGGCCGGGGAGCTGTTTTTT.

This clone was counted a single time. This chain joins TRBV28 and TRBJ2-1; 7 nucleotides line up with TRBD2. Germline V lookup: CDR1 MDHEN, CDR2 SYDVKM. This CDR3 region has 15 residues. The V gene end was trimmed by 5 bases and the J gene end by 0 bases; junction bases not matched to a gene: 4. CDR3 sequence: CASSPGTNSYNEQFF. The CDR3 coding sequence is TGTGCCAGCAGTCCCGGGACTAACTCCTACAATGAGCAGTTCTTC.

The chain is built from TRBV6-5 and TRBJ2-5, with D uncertain. V was clipped by 2 bases and J by 1 base, with 14 bases between them. From germline, CDR1 is MNHEY and CDR2 SVGAGI. This CDR3 contains 16 residues. The CDR3 DNA is TGTGCCAGCAGTTACCGGGTCGCAACGACCCAAGAGACCCAGTACTTC. Residues: CASSYRVATTQETQYF.

The chain is built from TRBV5-1 and TRBJ2-1, with 8 bases identical to TRBD2. V shed 0 bases and J 7 bases; nucleotides not matched to a gene: 9. The length of the CDR3 is 16 residues. Germline CDR1 is SGHRS and CDR2 is YFSETQ. The CDR3: CASSLVGAGAGNEQFF. The CDR3 DNA reads TGCGCCAGCAGCTTGGTGGGAGCGGGAGCTGGAAATGAGCAGTTCTTC.

Only one count was recorded for this clone. The chain couples TRBV19 to TRBJ2-2; 8 bases fit TRBD2. This CDR3 region has 14 residues. Germline trimming cut 7 bases from V and 2 bases from J; bases unmatched to any gene: 3. Germline-derived CDR1 and CDR2 are LNHDA and SQIVND (reference sequence). CDR3 nucleotide sequence: TGTGCCAGTATACTAGCGGTTAACACCGGGGAGCTGTTTTTT. Its protein is CASILAVNTGELFF.

This clone appeared once. The chain links TRBV28 to TRBJ2-1, with a possible D match to TRBD2 (6 bases). The CDR3 runs 13 residues. Per germline, CDR1 MDHEN and CDR2 SYDVKM. Trimming shortened V by 3 bases and J by 6 bases, and 9 bases separated the two germline ends. The CDR3 nucleotides are TGTGCCAGCAGTTTGGAGGGGCCCAATGAGCAGTTCTTC. It codes for CASSLEGPNEQFF.

CDR3 DNA: TGTGCCATCAGTGAGTCGGGGAGTACAGATACGCAGTATTTT. Its protein product is CAISESGSTDTQYF. The chain employs TRBV10-3 and TRBJ2-3, with a weak D call TRBD2 (5 bases). The CDR3 consists of 14 residues. The ends were cut back, 0 bases at V and 3 bases at J, with 7 bases in the middle. CDR1 and CDR2 (germline): ENHRY, SYGVKD.

V usage is TRBV6-5 and J usage is TRBJ1-5, with D unclear. Germline V gives CDR1 MNHEY, CDR2 SVGAGI. Between the trimmed V and J ends, which lost 8 bases and 0 bases, there was a span of 8 bases. CDR3 size: 13 residues. The CDR3 spells CASVLNSNQPQHF. CDR3 coding DNA: TGTGCCAGCGTACTTAATAGCAATCAGCCCCAGCATTTT.

The chain uses TRBV7-9 and TRBJ1-2, with 7 positions matching TRBD1. Germline trimming cut 5 bases from V and 4 bases from J; bases unmatched to any gene: 4. The CDR3 loop spans 13 amino acids. CDR1 is SEHNR, CDR2 FQNEAQ, per germline (reference sequence). CDR3 sequence reads: CASSLGQVYGYTF. For the CDR3, the DNA is TGTGCCAGCAGCCTTGGACAGGTCTATGGCTACACCTTC.

This chain joins TRBV5-1 and TRBJ2-3, with no clear D. Trimming removed 0 bases at V and 0 bases at J, with 5 bases between. CDR1 is SGHRS, CDR2 YFSETQ, per germline. CDR3 size: 14 residues. This CDR3 reads CASSLDSSTDTQYF. The CDR3 nucleotides read TGCGCCAGCAGCTTGGACTCGAGCACAGATACGCAGTATTTT.

The CDR3 sequence: CASSHGLAGGETQYF. CDR3 sequence (DNA): TGTGCCAGCAGCCATGGACTAGCGGGAGGAGAGACCCAGTACTTC. The genes are TRBV3-1 (or the pseudogene TRBV3-2) and TRBJ2-5; 14 bases line up with TRBD2. V trimming: 3 bases; J trimming: 4 bases; junction bases outside the gene matches: 1. Looked up from germline, CDR1 is LGHDT and CDR2 is YNNKEL (reference sequence). This CDR3 is 15 amino acids long.

This clone was observed a handful of times. The rearrangement links TRBV5-1 to TRBJ2-2; 12 nucleotides align to TRBD2. The germline gives CDR1 SGHRS, CDR2 YFSETQ. This CDR3 has 18 residues. J was trimmed by 3 bases and V by 3 bases; bases with no gene match: 9. CDR3 amino acids: CASSSGTSGFWDTGELFF. The CDR3 region has the DNA TGCGCCAGCAGCTCGGGGACTAGCGGGTTCTGGGACACCGGGGAGCTGTTTTTT.

The genes are TRBV7-9 and TRBJ2-3, with 9 bases that match TRBD2. Germline lookup yields CDR1 SEHNR and CDR2 FQNEAQ (reference sequence). The junction had 3 bases not matched to a gene; V was cut back by 0 bases and J by 2 bases. This CDR3 comprises 16 residues. CDR3 residues: CASSLAASGVTDTQYF. The CDR3 DNA is TGTGCCAGCAGCTTAGCGGCTAGCGGGGTCACAGATACGCAGTATTTT. The entire variable domain, with the rest obtained from reference TRBV7-9 and TRBJ2-3, is as follows: DTGVSQNPRHKITKRGQNVTFRCDPISEHNRLYWYRQTLGQGPEFLTYFQNEAQLEKSRLLSDRFSAERPKGSFSTLEIQRTEQGDSAMYLCASSLAASGVTDTQYFGPGTRLTVL.

This clone appeared once. The CDR3 here is CASSPIQGGGEKLFF. The CDR3 DNA reads as TGTGCCAGCAGCCCCATACAGGGGGGAGGTGAAAAACTGTTTTTT. V is TRBV3-1 (or the pseudogene TRBV3-2) and J is TRBJ1-4; TRBD1 matches at 8 bases. The CDR3 runs to 15 residues. V dropped 4 bases and J dropped 7; count of bases not matched to a gene: 8. Germline V gene sequence: CDR1 LGHDT, CDR2 YNNKEL (reference sequence).

The CDR3 DNA is TGTGCCAGCAGTTATCCCGAGAGCTCTGGAAACACCATATATTTT. As protein: CASSYPESSGNTIYF. The chain couples TRBV28 to TRBJ1-3; D unresolved. This CDR3 region has 15 residues. V lost 4 bases, J lost 0 bases, and 10 bases lay in between. Looked up from germline, CDR1 is MDHEN and CDR2 is SYDVKM.

A single count supports this clone. V and J are TRBV7-9 and TRBJ1-1, with 7 bases lining up with TRBD1. CDR1 and CDR2 (germline): SEHNR, FQNEAQ (reference sequence). The CDR3 extends over 15 amino acids. V was clipped by 0 bases and J by 0 bases; unmatched bases: 1. CDR3 nucleotides: TGTGCCAGCAGCTTAGCGGGACAGATGAACACTGAAGCTTTCTTT. Encoded protein: CASSLAGQMNTEAFF.

This rearrangement joins TRBV21-1 to TRBJ2-3; the DNA was not used to check the table's D call, TRBD2. TRBV21-1 is tagged as a pseudogene. The CDR3 loop spans 16 amino acids. DNA of the CDR3: TGTGCCAGCAGCAAAGCGGAGCGGGAGAAGGCAGATACGCAGTATTTT. Its translation: CASSKAEREKADTQYF.

The gene calls are TRBV6-5 and TRBJ1-5, with 7 bases matching TRBD1. The CDR3 length is 14 residues. Losses at the gene ends were 6 bases for V and 2 bases for J; bases not matched to a gene: 4. CDR1 MNHEY and CDR2 SVGAGI come from the germline V gene. CDR3 nucleotide sequence: TGTGCCAGCAGGCCTGACAGGGGCAATCAGCCCCAGCATTTT. It yields the protein CASRPDRGNQPQHF.

The chain carries TRBV9 and TRBJ2-1, with TRBD2 matching over 16 bases. The germline V gene has CDR1 SGDLS and CDR2 YYNGEE. This CDR3 contains 16 residues. The V segment lost 2 bases and the J segment 9 bases; nucleotides outside the gene matches: 5. The CDR3 reads CASSVGLAGGLGEQFF. CDR3 coding DNA: TGTGCCAGCAGCGTGGGACTAGCGGGGGGGCTTGGTGAGCAGTTCTTC.